This TCR beta chain was recovered during a study of T cell changes during pregnancy in multiple sclerosis. Germline CDR1 reads SGDLS; CDR2 reads YYNGEE. The CDR3 totals 16 residues. V lost 4 bases, J lost 2 bases, and 6 bases stayed unmatched. TCRdb's copy holds only in-frame clones and misses some; the assay was immunoSEQ multiplex PCR. The sample yields 40,000 to 45,000 clones, about 90% seen once. This clone came up once. The gene calls are TRBV9 and TRBJ2-3; 11 bases map to TRBD2. Source: CD4+ T cells from peripheral blood mononuclear cells, taken before pregnancy. The origin of this receptor is a female donor with multiple sclerosis, enrolled in a pregnancy study. The CDR3 DNA reads TGTGCCAGCAGCCAAACTAGCGGGAGAAACACAGATACGCAGTATTTT. Its translation is CASSQTSGRNTDTQYF.